These 18 T cell receptor beta chains came from one sample sequenced in a study of blood T cells in healthy people across ages. The use of a sample-barcoded 5' primer and a J-beta primer mix characterized a second PCR of roughly 7 to 11 cycles. TCRdb re-called the 5' RACE reads with MiXCR, one entry per CDR3 protein. The sample includes around 620,000 distinct CDR3 sequences, about 25% seen only once; the top ten take roughly 18%. The sample comprised blood. These receptors were collected from a woman aged 70-85 years in good health.

The chain joins TRBV2 to TRBJ1-6; possibly TRBD1 for D (6 bases). The CDR3 extends over 14 amino acids. CDR1 is SNHLY, CDR2 FYNNEI, per germline. The V end lost 0 bases, the J end lost 16 bases, and 16 bases lay between the germline ends. This chain's CDR3 is CASSEANRGQKLHF. In nucleotides, the CDR3 is TGTGCCAGCAGTGAAGCGAACCGAGGACAGAAACTCCACTTT.

The chain couples TRBV7-2 to TRBJ2-5, with TRBD2 as a possible D gene (6 bases). V shed 6 bases and J shed 2 bases, with 16 bases lying between them. The CDR3 length is 15 residues. Germline V CDR1 and CDR2: SGHTA, FQGNSA. The CDR3 DNA is TGTGCCAGCAGAGGGCGGGGCTTGACTCAAGAGACCCAGTACTTC. It yields the protein CASRGRGLTQETQYF.

This chain links TRBV18 with TRBJ1-2; D uncertain. The CDR3 has 13 amino acids. CDR1 is KGHSH, CDR2 LQKENI, per germline. Trimming pared 2 bases from V and 5 bases from J, leaving 9 bases between. The CDR3 is CASSPSQEYGYTF. In DNA form, the CDR3 reads TGTGCCAGCTCACCAAGCCAGGAGTATGGCTACACCTTC.

The V call is TRBV24-1, the J call TRBJ2-7; TRBD1 aligns across 7 bases. Per germline, CDR1 KGHDR and CDR2 SFDVKD. This CDR3 is built from 13 residues. The ends lost 6 bases at V and 3 bases at J; junction bases unmatched: 4. CDR3 coding DNA: TGTGCCACCAGTTTATCAGGGGGCTACGAGCAGTACTTC. Amino acids: CATSLSGGYEQYF.

In its sample, this clonotype was seen a few times. The rearrangement uses TRBV7-9 and TRBJ2-4, with 7 bases lining up with TRBD1. Germline CDR1 and CDR2: SEHNR and FQNEAQ (reference sequence). The CDR3 loop spans 18 amino acids. V lost 5 bases and J lost 3; bases outside the gene matches: 16. As DNA, the CDR3 is TGTGCCAGCAGCCCAACCCGACAGGGCGCGTACGGCAAAAACATTCAGTACTTC. It specifies CASSPTRQGAYGKNIQYF.

Only a few counts were recorded for this clonotype. The chain joins TRBV10-3 to TRBJ1-1; tentatively, D is TRBD1 (5 bases). The CDR3 is 13 amino acids. Trimming took 6 bases from V and 4 from J, leaving 12 bases between them. CDR1 is ENHRY and CDR2 is SYGVKD in the germline V gene. The CDR3 region is CAIRGEHSTEAFF. Written as DNA, the CDR3 is TGTGCCATCAGGGGGGAGCATAGCACTGAAGCTTTCTTT.

CDR3 sequence (DNA): TGTGCCACCAGTGATCCAGGTTCTAACACCGGGGAGCTGTTTTTT. Residues: CATSDPGSNTGELFF. The chain is built from TRBV24-1 and TRBJ2-2; no definite D call. The V and J ends lost 3 bases and 2 bases respectively, with 9 bases between them. The CDR3 loop spans 15 amino acids. Germline-derived CDR1 and CDR2 are KGHDR and SFDVKD.

The chain couples TRBV6-1 to TRBJ2-3; the match to TRBD2 covers 8 bases. CDR3 length: 14 residues. With 11 bases clipped from V and 2 bases from J, the junction kept 9 bases outside the gene matches. Germline lookup yields CDR1 MNHNS and CDR2 SASEGT. The CDR3 DNA reads TGTGCCGGTAGACTAGCGTCGTTCACAGATACGCAGTATTTT. It translates to CAGRLASFTDTQYF.

In this sample, this clonotype turned up many times. This sequence joins TRBV7-2 and TRBJ2-7, with 9 bases fitting TRBD2. Per germline, CDR1 SGHTA and CDR2 FQGNSA. The junction had 8 bases not matched to a gene; V was cut back by 5 bases and J by 0 bases. The CDR3 length is 16 residues. The CDR3 bases are TGTGCCAGCAGCCCAGTTCTAGCGGGGATCTCCTACGAGCAGTACTTC. It specifies CASSPVLAGISYEQYF.

This clonotype appeared a few times. The chain joins TRBV5-1 to TRBJ1-4; unclear D gene. Looked up from germline, CDR1 is SGHRS and CDR2 is YFSETQ. This CDR3 is built from 14 residues. V was trimmed by 7 bases and J by 8 bases, leaving 18 bases between them. CDR3 sequence: CASSRGSADEKLFF. DNA for the CDR3: TGCGCCAGCTCACGGGGATCGGCGGACGAAAAACTGTTTTTT.

This clonotype was picked up many times. The chain has TRBV7-8 and TRBJ2-5; the match to TRBD2 covers 9 bases. The J call may be in error: the DNA end matches TRBJ2-1 better. CDR3 length: 16 amino acids. CDR1 and CDR2 (germline): SGHVS, FQNEAQ. The CDR3 protein is CASSWRGRGGLDEQFF. The CDR3 DNA follows: TGTGCCAGCAGCTGGCGGGGGCGGGGGGGCCTAGATGAGCAGTTCTTC.

CDR3 sequence: CATSDSRGTGGGRYTF. The DNA for the CDR3 is TGTGCCACCAGTGATTCGCGGGGGACAGGGGGAGGGAGATACACCTTC. The V call is TRBV24-1, the J call TRBJ1-2, with TRBD1 identical over 11 bases. Germline lookup yields CDR1 KGHDR and CDR2 SFDVKD. The CDR3 contains 16 residues. V lost 2 bases, J lost 11 bases, and 12 bases stayed unmatched.

The table lists this clonotype with a few counts. Here the CDR3 omits its conserved ending phenylalanine or tryptophan, so a read error is the likely source. This chain connects TRBV4-3 to TRBJ1-2, with 7 bases matching TRBD1. This CDR3 contains 15 residues. The V gene's germline CDR1 is LGHNA and CDR2 YSLEER. J lost 5 bases, V lost 4 bases, and 10 bases had no gene match. This CDR3 is CASSPRQGEEYGYTL. Written as DNA, the CDR3 is TGCGCCAGCAGCCCCCGACAGGGAGAGGAGTATGGCTACACCCTC.

In its sample, this clonotype was seen a few times. The CDR3 region is CASCKRSDRLFF. CDR3 nucleotides: TGTGCCAGCTGCAAACGGAGCGATCGGCTGTTTTTT. This chain connects TRBV12-3 or TRBV12-4 to TRBJ1-4; D is ambiguous. The CDR3 has 12 amino acids. Trimming removed 8 bases at V and 14 bases at J, with 18 bases between.

This clonotype showed up just a few times. The rearrangement joins TRBV5-1 to TRBJ2-2; D might be TRBD1 (6 bases). Trimming left V 0 bases short and J 9 bases short, with 12 bases between. Germline CDR1 and CDR2: SGHRS and YFSETQ. The CDR3 is 14 residues long. This CDR3 reads CASSLDRALRELFF. The CDR3 DNA follows: TGCGCCAGCAGCTTGGACAGGGCGCTCCGGGAGCTGTTTTTT.

This clonotype was counted a few times. The CDR3 sequence is CASSSSGRAGELFF. In nucleotides, the CDR3 is TGTGCCAGCAGCTCCTCTGGGCGGGCCGGGGAGCTGTTTTTT. The chain employs TRBV7-2 and TRBJ2-2, with a tentative D call TRBD2 (5 bases). V lost 4 bases and J lost 6, with 12 bases in between. The germline V gene encodes CDR1 SGHTA and CDR2 FQGNSA. This CDR3 is 14 amino acids long.

In its sample, this clonotype was seen a few times. The rearrangement joins TRBV6-2 or TRBV6-3 to TRBJ2-7; D not certain. The CDR3 loop spans 14 amino acids. Germline CDR1 and CDR2: MNHEY and SVGEGT. Trimming took off 2 bases at V and 0 bases at J, with 8 bases between the two ends. CDR3: CASSYAQISYEQYF. As DNA, the CDR3 is TGTGCCAGCAGTTACGCCCAAATCTCCTACGAGCAGTACTTC.

In its sample, this clonotype was seen a few times. This chain connects TRBV11-2 to TRBJ2-1; D remains ambiguous. The CDR3 runs to 15 residues. Germline CDR1 reads SGHAT; CDR2 reads FQNNGV. V lost 2 bases and J lost 4, with 12 bases in between. The CDR3 DNA sequence: TGTGCCAGCAGCTTATCGACTTTGGAATACAATGAGCAGTTCTTC. Translated, it gives CASSLSTLEYNEQFF.